This entry lists 17 T cell receptor beta chains sequenced from one sample in a study of siplizumab effects on memory and regulatory T cells. The data were produced by immunoSEQ multiplex PCR, yet TCRdb's version contains in-frame clones alone and is incomplete. The sample holds 90,000 to 110,000 clones, approximately 94% seen once. The sequenced sample was CD4+ T cells sorted from blood. The origin of the receptors is a human donor in good health.

V usage is TRBV19 and J usage is TRBJ1-1; TRBD1 agrees at 9 bases. The CDR3 consists of 16 residues. In germline, CDR1 is LNHDA, CDR2 SQIVND (reference sequence). V lost 5 bases, J lost 0 bases, and 7 bases stayed unmatched. DNA of the CDR3: TGTGCCAGTAGTGCCCCGACAGGGGGAATGAACACTGAAGCTTTCTTT. Its translation: CASSAPTGGMNTEAFF.

This chain joins TRBV15 and TRBJ2-7, with D tentatively TRBD1 (5 bases). The germline V and J ends were trimmed by 0 bases and 6 bases, with 9 bases remaining between them. Looked up from germline, CDR1 is LNHNV and CDR2 is YYDKDF (reference sequence). CDR3 size: 13 residues. The chain's CDR3 is CATSRDVRVEQYF. In nucleotides, the CDR3 is TGTGCCACCAGCAGAGACGTCAGGGTCGAGCAGTACTTC.

CDR3 region: CAISEGTSGKRETQYF. The CDR3 region has the DNA TGTGCCATCAGTGAGGGGACTAGCGGGAAGAGAGAGACCCAGTACTTC. V usage is TRBV10-3 and J usage is TRBJ2-5, with 13 bases identical to TRBD2. CDR3 size: 16 residues. Unmatched junction bases numbered 4, after V lost 2 bases and J lost 4 bases. The germline V gene has CDR1 ENHRY and CDR2 SYGVKD.

The chain recombines TRBV10-2 with TRBJ2-3; TRBD2 agrees at 7 bases. V was pared by 2 bases and J by 2 bases, with 4 bases of the junction left unmatched. The CDR3 is 15 amino acids. CDR1 and CDR2 from the germline V gene are WSHSY and SAAADI. CDR3 nucleotides: TGCGCCAGCAGTGAGACAGCGGGGAACACAGATACGCAGTATTTT. Translation: CASSETAGNTDTQYF.

The V and J genes are TRBV7-9 and TRBJ2-7; weak D call: TRBD2 (5 bases). Per the germline V gene, CDR1 is SEHNR and CDR2 is FQNEAQ (reference sequence). CDR3 length equals 17 residues. Deletions cut 7 bases from V and 1 base from J, with 23 bases between. CDR3 sequence: CASKRGGSPKGSYEQYF. In nucleotides, the CDR3 is TGTGCCAGCAAAAGAGGAGGCAGTCCGAAGGGTTCCTACGAGCAGTACTTC.

V is TRBV19 and J is TRBJ1-6; the D gene is possibly TRBD1 (6 bases). Trimming removed 8 bases at V and 7 bases at J, with 18 bases between. The CDR3 is 15 residues long. CDR1 LNHDA and CDR2 SQIVND come from the germline V gene (reference sequence). The CDR3 DNA reads as TGTGCCAGTCGTCTGGTTGGGGGGCAAAATTCACCCCTCCACTTT. Encoded protein: CASRLVGGQNSPLHF.

The chain carries TRBV4-2 and TRBJ2-3, with D uncertain. V was clipped by 1 base and J by 4 bases, with 3 bases between them. The CDR3 totals 12 residues. The germline gives CDR1 LGHNA, CDR2 YNFKEQ. The CDR3 region has the DNA TGTGCCAGCAGCCAAGGGGCAGATACGCAGTATTTT. Protein: CASSQGADTQYF.

The count of this clone is one. This chain links TRBV6-5 with TRBJ1-2; D unresolved. The CDR3 runs to 16 residues. Trimming removed 3 bases from V and 4 bases from J, with 18 bases in between. Germline CDR1 is MNHEY and CDR2 is SVGAGI. CDR3 nucleotides: TGTGCCAGCAGTTATTCGGGCGGACCCCCTGGCTATGGCTACACCTTC. Amino acids: CASSYSGGPPGYGYTF.

This chain connects TRBV6-1 to TRBJ1-1; D unclear. V was pared by 6 bases and J by 4 bases, with 12 bases between. CDR1 and CDR2 from the germline V gene are MNHNS and SASEGT. This CDR3 spans 13 amino acids. CDR3 sequence: CASRATWSTEAFF. Here the CDR3 DNA reads TGTGCCAGCAGAGCCACCTGGAGCACTGAAGCTTTCTTT.

The genes are TRBV4-1 and TRBJ2-7; TRBD1 matches at 11 bases. With 0 bases clipped from V and 10 bases from J, the junction kept 5 bases outside the gene matches. The germline V gene has CDR1 MGHRA and CDR2 YSYEKL. The CDR3 runs to 14 residues. In nucleotides, the CDR3 is TGCGCCAGCAGCCAAGAGGGGACAGGGGGACGACAGTACTTC. As protein: CASSQEGTGGRQYF.

This chain connects TRBV9 to TRBJ2-2; maybe TRBD1 (7 bases). The CDR3 is made up of 15 amino acids. Germline V gene data show CDR1 as SGDLS and CDR2 as YYNGEE. V dropped 2 bases and J dropped 3 bases, with 11 bases sitting between them. The CDR3 nucleotides read TGTGCCAGCAGCGTCCAGGGGGGCTACACCGGGGAGCTGTTTTTT. Protein sequence: CASSVQGGYTGELFF.

The genes are TRBV4-2 and TRBJ2-1, with TRBD1 as a possible D gene (6 bases). Germline CDR1 reads LGHNA; CDR2 reads YNFKEQ. The CDR3 spans 15 residues. The germline V and J ends were trimmed by 5 bases and 6 bases, with 17 bases remaining between them. The CDR3 bases are TGTGCCAGCAGCGTTCGACAGGACCGCGTCAATGAGCAGTTCTTC. It codes for CASSVRQDRVNEQFF.

The chain joins TRBV18 to TRBJ2-1; 14 nucleotides match TRBD2. The CDR3 runs 15 residues. J lost 6 bases, V lost 4 bases, and 2 bases had no gene match. Looked up from germline, CDR1 is KGHSH and CDR2 is LQKENI. The CDR3, as DNA: TGTGCCAGCTCACGCGGGACTAGCGGGGGCAATGAGCAGTTCTTC. It translates to CASSRGTSGGNEQFF.

The gene calls are TRBV5-6 and TRBJ1-1, with D possibly being TRBD1 (6 bases). CDR3 length: 14 residues. Germline values: CDR1 SGHDT, CDR2 YYEEEE. Trimming removed 2 bases from V and 5 bases from J, with 13 bases in between. CDR3 region: CASSLRGRYTEAFF. For the CDR3, the DNA is TGTGCCAGCAGCTTAAGGGGGAGGTATACTGAAGCTTTCTTT.

The J gene is TRBJ2-5, the V gene TRBV6-5; no clear D. CDR3 size: 15 residues. Per the germline V gene, CDR1 is MNHEY and CDR2 is SVGAGI. V was trimmed by 6 bases and J by 2 bases, leaving 16 bases between them. As DNA, the CDR3 is TGTGCCAGCAGACTACAGCCGATTCGGCAAGAGACCCAGTACTTC. Translated: CASRLQPIRQETQYF.

The J gene is TRBJ1-2, the V gene TRBV25-1; D uncertain. Trimming removed 1 base from V and 7 bases from J, with 13 bases in between. CDR3 length: 14 residues. Per germline, CDR1 MGHDK and CDR2 SYGVNS. In DNA form, the CDR3 reads TGTGCCAGCAGTGAATCTACAGCCTACAGTGGCTACACCTTC. This gives the protein CASSESTAYSGYTF.

CDR3: CASSSWGRGNQPQHF. CDR3 DNA: TGTGCCAGCAGTAGTTGGGGACGGGGCAATCAGCCCCAGCATTTT. J is TRBJ1-5 and V is TRBV2, with D perhaps TRBD1 (5 bases). The CDR3 covers 15 residues. V was cut by 5 bases and J by 2 bases, with 13 bases left in between. CDR1 and CDR2 (germline): SNHLY, FYNNEI.